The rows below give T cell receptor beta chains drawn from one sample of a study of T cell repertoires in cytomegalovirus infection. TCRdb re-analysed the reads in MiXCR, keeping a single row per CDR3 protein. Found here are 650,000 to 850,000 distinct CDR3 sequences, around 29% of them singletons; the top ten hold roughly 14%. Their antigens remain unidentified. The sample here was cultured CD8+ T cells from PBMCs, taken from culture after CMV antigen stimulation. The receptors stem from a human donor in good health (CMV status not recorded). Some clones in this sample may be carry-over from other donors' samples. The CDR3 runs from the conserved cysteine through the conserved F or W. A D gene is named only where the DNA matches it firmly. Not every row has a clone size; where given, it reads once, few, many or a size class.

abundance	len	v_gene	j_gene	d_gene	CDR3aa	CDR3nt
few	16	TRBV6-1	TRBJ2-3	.	CASPRVGGLSTDTQYF	TGTGCCAGCCCCCGGGTGGGGGGCCTTAGCACAGATACGCAGTATTTT
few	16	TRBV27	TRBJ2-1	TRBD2	CASSLGRGGVSYEQFF	TGTGCCAGCAGTTTGGGGCGGGGGGGCGTGTCCTATGAGCAGTTCTTC
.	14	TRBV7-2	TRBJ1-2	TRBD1	CASSLTGGWNGYTF	TGTGCCAGCAGCTTGACAGGGGGCTGGAATGGCTACACCTTC
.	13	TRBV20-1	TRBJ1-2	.	CSTPSVPSYGYTF	TGCAGTACACCGTCAGTCCCTTCCTATGGCTACACCTTC
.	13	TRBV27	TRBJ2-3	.	CASDGWQEDTQYF	TGTGCCAGTGACGGGTGGCAGGAAGATACGCAGTATTTT
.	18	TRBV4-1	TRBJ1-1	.	CASSQDPQPLEWGTEAFF	TGCGCCAGCAGCCAAGACCCACAGCCGCTTGAATGGGGCACTGAAGCTTTCTTT
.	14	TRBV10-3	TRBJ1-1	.	CAITQLGASTEAFF	TGTGCCATCACCCAGTTAGGGGCTAGCACTGAAGCTTTCTTT
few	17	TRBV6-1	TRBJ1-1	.	CASSEALGGFVNTEAFF	TGTGCCAGCAGTGAAGCGCTGGGAGGGTTTGTGAACACTGAAGCTTTCTTT
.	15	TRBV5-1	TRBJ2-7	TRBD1	CASSWTGAGTYEQYF	TGCGCCAGCAGCTGGACAGGGGCCGGGACCTACGAGCAGTACTTC
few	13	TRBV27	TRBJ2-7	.	CASRPDSPYEQYF	TGTGCCAGCAGACCTGACTCGCCCTACGAGCAGTACTTC